The 21 T cell receptor beta chains reported below all come from one sample, sequenced in a study of blood T cell repertoires in COVID-19. Sequencing was performed with immunoSEQ multiplex PCR; in TCRdb, only in-frame clones are kept and a portion is missing. Among 95,000 to 100,000 clones listed, 80% to 90% were seen once. Sequenced material: peripheral blood. The source of these receptors is a woman aged 25-40 years with acute or convalescent COVID-19.

This clone occurred a few times. This sequence joins TRBV6-5 and TRBJ1-4; TRBD1 aligns across 8 bases. Unmatched junction bases numbered 2, after V lost 2 bases and J lost 6 bases. Germline V gene data show CDR1 as MNHEY and CDR2 as SVGAGI. This CDR3 contains 14 residues. CDR3 protein: CASSYRGQDEKLFF. The CDR3 region has the DNA TGTGCCAGCAGTTACAGGGGACAGGATGAAAAACTGTTTTTT.

The chain carries TRBV10-3 and TRBJ1-4; 9 bases are a match to TRBD1. With 6 bases clipped from V and 2 bases from J, the junction kept 4 bases outside the gene matches. This CDR3 has 15 amino acids. Germline V lookup: CDR1 ENHRY, CDR2 SYGVKD. The CDR3 DNA follows: TGTGCCATCAGCGGGACAGGGTCGACTAATGAAAAACTGTTTTTT. Translating gives CAISGTGSTNEKLFF.

The V call is TRBV7-3, the J call TRBJ2-2; a possible D gene is TRBD1 (5 bases). Trimming shortened V by 5 bases and J by 4 bases, and 17 bases separated the two germline ends. The CDR3 length is 16 residues. Germline-derived CDR1 and CDR2 are SGHTA and FQGTGA. CDR3 sequence reads: CASSPTGMGRTGELFF. The CDR3 DNA is TGTGCCAGCAGCCCCACCGGCATGGGGCGCACCGGGGAGCTGTTTTTT.

This clone was seen a handful of times. The V gene is TRBV7-8, the J gene TRBJ2-4; maybe TRBD1 (5 bases). The V end was cut by 1 base, the J end by 4 bases, with 20 bases between. This CDR3 comprises 18 residues. Germline V gene sequence: CDR1 SGHVS, CDR2 FQNEAQ. CDR3 loop: CASSLVVVQGKTKNIQYF. In DNA form, the CDR3 reads TGTGCCAGCAGCTTAGTGGTAGTGCAGGGAAAGACTAAAAACATTCAGTACTTC.

Turning to this clone: It is unclear where the CDR3 begins or ends on the DNA, so no DNA is shown, and the CDR3 is as TCRdb lists it. The rearrangement uses TRBV27 and TRBJ2-3; TRBD1 is the table's D call and was not checked against the DNA. Germline V gene data show CDR1 as MNHEY and CDR2 as SMNVEV (reference sequence). The CDR3 has 15 amino acids, counting both end residues. This CDR3 reads CASSLRARAGDTQYF.

The chain is built from TRBV11-2 and TRBJ1-2; TRBD1 aligns across 7 bases. The CDR3 has 17 amino acids. Germline assignment: CDR1 SGHAT and CDR2 FQNNGV. Losses at the gene ends were 5 bases for V and 4 bases for J; bases not matched to a gene: 16. The CDR3 loop is CASSPRSGTGQPYGYTF. The CDR3 DNA is TGTGCCAGCAGCCCACGGTCGGGGACGGGACAGCCCTATGGCTACACCTTC.

The chain employs TRBV19 and TRBJ1-5, with 10 bases lining up with TRBD1. Germline lookup yields CDR1 LNHDA and CDR2 SQIVND (reference sequence). V trimming: 7 bases; J trimming: 4 bases; junction bases outside the gene matches: 7. This CDR3 region has 15 residues. The chain's CDR3 is CASNRQGAENQPQHF. CDR3 nucleotide sequence: TGTGCCAGTAATAGACAGGGGGCTGAAAATCAGCCCCAGCATTTT.

The chain links TRBV15 to TRBJ2-2; 7 nucleotides line up with TRBD2. V was pared by 7 bases and J by 4 bases, with 9 bases of the junction left unmatched. Per germline, CDR1 LNHNV and CDR2 YYDKDF (reference sequence). The CDR3 is 15 amino acids. The DNA for the CDR3 is TGTGCCACCACCCGATGGGAGGGGACCACCGGGGAGCTGTTTTTT. Protein: CATTRWEGTTGELFF.

This clone was seen once. The V call is TRBV27, the J call TRBJ1-5; D may be TRBD1 (6 bases). The CDR3 is 16 residues long. From germline, CDR1 is MNHEY and CDR2 SMNVEV (reference sequence). V shed 7 bases and J shed 3 bases, with 19 bases lying between them. The CDR3 coding sequence is TGTGCCAGCACTCCTAAGGGGGGGGGAATCAATCAGCCCCAGCATTTT. Its protein is CASTPKGGGINQPQHF.

The rearrangement joins TRBV5-1 to TRBJ1-4, with 7 bases aligning to TRBD1. From germline, CDR1 is SGHRS and CDR2 YFSETQ. V dropped 4 bases and J dropped 1; count of bases not matched to a gene: 10. This CDR3 is 17 amino acids long. This CDR3 reads CASSPGDSKLTNEKLFF. The CDR3 nucleotides are TGCGCCAGCAGCCCGGGGGACAGTAAATTAACTAATGAAAAACTGTTTTTT.

CDR3 DNA sequence: TGTGCCAGCAGTTCTAGGGGAGGTTATGGCTACACCTTC. As protein: CASSSRGGYGYTF. The rearrangement joins TRBV28 to TRBJ1-2; a possible D gene is TRBD1 (5 bases). The CDR3 totals 13 residues. V lost 4 bases and J 5 bases, leaving 11 bases between the germline ends. Germline CDR1 and CDR2: MDHEN and SYDVKM.

The chain is built from TRBV9 and TRBJ2-1; maybe TRBD2 (6 bases). Trimming removed 2 bases from V and 0 bases from J, with 9 bases in between. CDR1 is SGDLS and CDR2 is YYNGEE in the germline V gene. The CDR3 consists of 15 residues. CDR3 in DNA: TGTGCCAGCAGCGTGGGACTGAACTCCTACAATGAGCAGTTCTTC. Amino acids: CASSVGLNSYNEQFF.

This rearrangement joins TRBV5-1 to TRBJ2-3; no firm D call. V lost 0 bases and J 0 bases, leaving 11 bases between the germline ends. Germline CDR1 SGHRS, CDR2 YFSETQ. The CDR3 contains 16 residues. The CDR3 DNA sequence: TGCGCCAGCAGCTTGGATCCCTCCTACAGCACAGATACGCAGTATTTT. This codes for CASSLDPSYSTDTQYF.

This clone was counted a single time. The chain uses TRBV2 and TRBJ2-3, with a possible D match to TRBD2 (6 bases). There are 16 residues in the CDR3. Deletions cut 7 bases from V and 0 bases from J, with 17 bases between. Germline CDR1 reads SNHLY; CDR2 reads FYNNEI. The CDR3: CASTQGVGTSTDTQYF. The CDR3 bases are TGTGCCAGCACCCAAGGGGTGGGGACTAGCACAGATACGCAGTATTTT.

CDR3 nucleotides: TGTGCCTGGACTCTCTGGGGAGCCACTGAAGCTTTCTTT. Translation gives CAWTLWGATEAFF. The chain carries TRBV30 and TRBJ1-1; D gene unclear. This CDR3 contains 13 residues. In germline, CDR1 is GTSNPN, CDR2 SVGIG (reference sequence). Deletions cut 4 bases from V and 4 bases from J, with 13 bases between.

This clone occurred once. The chain's CDR3 is CASSLNPGQGKYEQYF. The CDR3 nucleotides read TGTGCCAGCAGCTTAAATCCGGGACAGGGGAAATACGAGCAGTACTTC. This chain uses TRBV7-2 with TRBJ2-7; 10 nucleotides match TRBD1. The germline V gene encodes CDR1 SGHTA and CDR2 FQGNSA. Germline trimming cut 2 bases from V and 4 bases from J; bases unmatched to any gene: 8. The CDR3 spans 16 residues.

The V and J genes are TRBV28 and TRBJ1-6; 12 positions match TRBD1. CDR1 is MDHEN, CDR2 SYDVKM, per germline. V gave up 5 bases and J gave up 10 bases; unmatched junction bases: 6. The CDR3 totals 15 residues. CDR3 amino acids: CASSPGTGGQSPLHF. The CDR3 coding sequence is TGTGCCAGCAGTCCCGGGACAGGGGGCCAATCACCCCTCCACTTT.

V is TRBV2 and J is TRBJ2-2; 8 nucleotides match TRBD2. This CDR3 is built from 16 residues. Germline V lookup: CDR1 SNHLY, CDR2 FYNNEI. With 10 bases clipped from V and 2 bases from J, the junction kept 12 bases outside the gene matches. The CDR3 DNA sequence: TGTGCCATCCCCAAACGGGGGGGCCCCAACACCGGGGAGCTGTTTTTT. The encoded protein is CAIPKRGGPNTGELFF.

V gene TRBV6-6 combines with J gene TRBJ1-2, with 7 bases aligning to TRBD1. The trim removed 6 bases at V and 4 bases at J, leaving 17 bases unmatched. The CDR3 contains 17 residues. The germline gives CDR1 MNHNY, CDR2 SVGAGI (reference sequence). CDR3 sequence reads: CASSRGGTVLPLYGYTF. In DNA form, the CDR3 reads TGTGCCAGCAGCCGAGGTGGGACAGTCCTCCCTCTCTATGGCTACACCTTC.

The CDR3 nucleotides are TGTGCCAGCAGTTTGGGGGCCTACTACAATGAGCAGTTCTTC. Translated: CASSLGAYYNEQFF. This chain links TRBV27 with TRBJ2-1; possibly TRBD1 for D (6 bases). This CDR3 comprises 14 residues. CDR1 and CDR2 (germline): MNHEY, SMNVEV (reference sequence). The ends were cut back, 3 bases at V and 3 bases at J, with 9 bases in the middle.

The chain is built from TRBV27 and TRBJ2-7; TRBD1 might be the D (5 bases). Germline V gene lookup returns CDR1 MNHEY and CDR2 SMNVEV (reference sequence). Trimming cost V 5 bases and J 2 bases, with 16 bases left between them. There are 15 residues in the CDR3. Here the CDR3 reads CASSPRTLDTYEQYF. DNA for the CDR3: TGTGCCAGCAGTCCTCGGACATTGGATACCTACGAGCAGTACTTC.